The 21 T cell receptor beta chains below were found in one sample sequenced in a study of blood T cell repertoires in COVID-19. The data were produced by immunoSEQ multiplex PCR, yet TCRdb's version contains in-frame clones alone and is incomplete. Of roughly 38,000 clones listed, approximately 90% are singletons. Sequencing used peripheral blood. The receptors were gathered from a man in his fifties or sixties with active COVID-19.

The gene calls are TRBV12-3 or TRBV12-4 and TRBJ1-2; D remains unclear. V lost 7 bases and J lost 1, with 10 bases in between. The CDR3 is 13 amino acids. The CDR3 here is CASTLGVNYGYTF. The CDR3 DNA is TGTGCCAGCACCCTCGGAGTTAACTATGGCTACACCTTC.

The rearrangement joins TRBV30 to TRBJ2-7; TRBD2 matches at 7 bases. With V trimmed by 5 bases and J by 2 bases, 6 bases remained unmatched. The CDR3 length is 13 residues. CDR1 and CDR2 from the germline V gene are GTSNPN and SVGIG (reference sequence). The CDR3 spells CAWGLDSAYEQYF. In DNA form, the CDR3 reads TGTGCCTGGGGACTAGATTCAGCCTACGAGCAGTACTTC.

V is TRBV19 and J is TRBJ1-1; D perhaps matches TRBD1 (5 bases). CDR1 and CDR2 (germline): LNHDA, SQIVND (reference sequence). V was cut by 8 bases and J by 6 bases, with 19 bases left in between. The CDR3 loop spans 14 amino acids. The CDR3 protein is CASGEGWVPAEAFF. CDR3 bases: TGTGCCAGTGGGGAGGGGTGGGTTCCGGCTGAAGCTTTCTTT.

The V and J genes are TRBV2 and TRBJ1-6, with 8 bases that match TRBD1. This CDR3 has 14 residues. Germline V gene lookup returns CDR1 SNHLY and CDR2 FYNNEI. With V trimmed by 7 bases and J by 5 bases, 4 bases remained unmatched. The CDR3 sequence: CASTTTGDNSPLHF. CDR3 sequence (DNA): TGTGCCAGCACTACGACAGGGGATAATTCACCCCTCCACTTT.

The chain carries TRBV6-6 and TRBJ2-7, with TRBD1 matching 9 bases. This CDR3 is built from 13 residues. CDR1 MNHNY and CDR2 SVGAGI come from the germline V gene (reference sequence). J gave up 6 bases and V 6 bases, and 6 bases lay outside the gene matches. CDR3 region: CASSRDRAGEQYF. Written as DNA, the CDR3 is TGTGCCAGCAGCCGGGACAGGGCAGGCGAGCAGTACTTC.

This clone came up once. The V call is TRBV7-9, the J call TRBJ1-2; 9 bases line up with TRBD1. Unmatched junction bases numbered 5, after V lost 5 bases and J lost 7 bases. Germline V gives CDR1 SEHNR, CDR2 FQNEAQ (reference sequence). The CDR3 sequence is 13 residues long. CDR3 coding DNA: TGTGCCAGCAGCCTGGGACAGGGAACTGGCTACACCTTC. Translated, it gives CASSLGQGTGYTF. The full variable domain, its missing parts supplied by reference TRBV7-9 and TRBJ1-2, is DTGVSQNPRHKITKRGQNVTFRCDPISEHNRLYWYRQTLGQGPEFLTYFQNEAQLEKSRLLSDRFSAERPKGSFSTLEIQRTEQGDSAMYLCASSLGQGTGYTFGSGTRLTVV.

The chain's CDR3 is CASSRGPMEAYEQYF. In DNA, the CDR3 is TGTGCCAGCAGCCGAGGACCGATGGAGGCCTACGAGCAGTACTTC. This chain joins TRBV5-4 and TRBJ2-7, with D tentatively TRBD2 (5 bases). Germline V CDR1 and CDR2: SGHNT, YYREEE (reference sequence). Between the trimmed V and J ends, which lost 4 bases and 2 bases, there was a span of 16 bases. The CDR3 totals 15 residues.

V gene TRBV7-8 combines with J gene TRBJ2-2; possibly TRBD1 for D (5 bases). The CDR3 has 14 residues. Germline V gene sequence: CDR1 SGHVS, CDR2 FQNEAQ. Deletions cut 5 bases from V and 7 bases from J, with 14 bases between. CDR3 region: CASSVIQGYGELFF. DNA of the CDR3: TGTGCCAGCAGCGTGATCCAGGGATACGGGGAGCTGTTTTTT.

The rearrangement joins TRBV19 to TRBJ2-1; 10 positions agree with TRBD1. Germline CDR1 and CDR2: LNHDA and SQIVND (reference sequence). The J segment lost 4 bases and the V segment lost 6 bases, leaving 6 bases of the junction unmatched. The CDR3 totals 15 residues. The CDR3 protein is CASRGPGQGYNEQFF. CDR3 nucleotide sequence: TGTGCCAGTAGGGGGCCGGGACAGGGGTACAATGAGCAGTTCTTC. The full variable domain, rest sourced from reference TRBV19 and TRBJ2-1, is DGGITQSPKYLFRKEGQNVTLSCEQNLNHDAMYWYRQDPGQGLRLIYYSQIVNDFQKGDIAEGYSVSREKKESFPLTVTSAQKNPTAFYLCASRGPGQGYNEQFFGPGTRLTVL.

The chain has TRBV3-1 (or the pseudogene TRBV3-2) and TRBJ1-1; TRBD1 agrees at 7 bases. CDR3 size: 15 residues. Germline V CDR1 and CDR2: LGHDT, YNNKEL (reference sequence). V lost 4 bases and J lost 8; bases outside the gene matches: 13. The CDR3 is CASSRVVGGAWEAFF. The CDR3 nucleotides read TGTGCCAGCAGCCGGGTGGTAGGGGGCGCATGGGAAGCTTTCTTT.

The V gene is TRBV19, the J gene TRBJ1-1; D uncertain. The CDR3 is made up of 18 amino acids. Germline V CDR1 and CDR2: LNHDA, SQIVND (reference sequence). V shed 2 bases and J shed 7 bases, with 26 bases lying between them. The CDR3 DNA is TGTGCCAGTAGTATACCCCTTGGGCTCCACAGAGGGTCGGATGAAGCTTTCTTT. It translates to CASSIPLGLHRGSDEAFF.

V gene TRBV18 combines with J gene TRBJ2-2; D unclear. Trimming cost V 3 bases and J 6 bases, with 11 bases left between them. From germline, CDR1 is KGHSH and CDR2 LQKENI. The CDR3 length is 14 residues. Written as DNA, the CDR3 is TGTGCCAGCTCACCCCCCTCCTTGTCCGGGGAGCTGTTTTTT. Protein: CASSPPSLSGELFF. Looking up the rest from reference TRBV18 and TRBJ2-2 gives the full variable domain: NAGVMQNPRHLVRRRGQEARLRCSPMKGHSHVYWYRQLPEEGLKFMVYLQKENIIDESGMPKERFSAEFPKEGPSILRIQQVVRGDSAAYFCASSPPSLSGELFFGEGSRLTVL.

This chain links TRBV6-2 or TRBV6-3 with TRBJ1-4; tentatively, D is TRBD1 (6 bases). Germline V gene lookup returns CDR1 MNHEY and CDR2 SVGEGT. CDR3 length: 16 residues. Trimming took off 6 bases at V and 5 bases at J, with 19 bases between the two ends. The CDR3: CASSPNTPDSNEKLFF. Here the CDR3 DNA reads TGTGCCAGCAGCCCGAACACCCCGGACAGCAATGAAAAACTGTTTTTT.

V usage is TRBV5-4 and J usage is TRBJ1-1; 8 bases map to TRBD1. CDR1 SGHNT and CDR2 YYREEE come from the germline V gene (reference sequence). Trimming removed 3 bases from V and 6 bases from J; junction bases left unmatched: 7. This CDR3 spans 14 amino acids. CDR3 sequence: CASSSQGALSEAFF. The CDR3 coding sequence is TGTGCCAGCAGCTCGCAGGGGGCGCTATCTGAAGCTTTCTTT.

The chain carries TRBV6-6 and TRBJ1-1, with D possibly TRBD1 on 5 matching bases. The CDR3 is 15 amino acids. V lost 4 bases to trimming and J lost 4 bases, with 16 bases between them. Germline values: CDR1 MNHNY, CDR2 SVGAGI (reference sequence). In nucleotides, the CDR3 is TGTGCCAGCAGTTCGCTAGTAGGGACTGGCACTGAAGCTTTCTTT. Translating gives CASSSLVGTGTEAFF.

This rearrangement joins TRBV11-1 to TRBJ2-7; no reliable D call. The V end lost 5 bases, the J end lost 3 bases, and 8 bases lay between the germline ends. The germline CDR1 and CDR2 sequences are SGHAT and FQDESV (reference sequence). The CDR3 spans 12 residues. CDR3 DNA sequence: TGTGCCAGCAGCCCCTCCCGCTACGAGCAGTACTTC. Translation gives CASSPSRYEQYF.

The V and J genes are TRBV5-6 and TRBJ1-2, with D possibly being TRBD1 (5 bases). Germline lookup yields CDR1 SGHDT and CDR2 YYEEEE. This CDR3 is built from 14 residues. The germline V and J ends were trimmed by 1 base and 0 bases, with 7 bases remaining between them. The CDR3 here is CASSLQGSNYGYTF. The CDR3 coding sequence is TGTGCCAGCAGCTTGCAGGGTTCTAACTATGGCTACACCTTC.

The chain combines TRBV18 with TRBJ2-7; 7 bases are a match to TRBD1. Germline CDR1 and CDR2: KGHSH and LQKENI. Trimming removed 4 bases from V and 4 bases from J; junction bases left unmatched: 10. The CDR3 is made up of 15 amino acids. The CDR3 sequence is CASSQSGTDLYEQYF. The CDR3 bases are TGTGCCAGCTCACAATCCGGGACAGACCTTTACGAGCAGTACTTC.

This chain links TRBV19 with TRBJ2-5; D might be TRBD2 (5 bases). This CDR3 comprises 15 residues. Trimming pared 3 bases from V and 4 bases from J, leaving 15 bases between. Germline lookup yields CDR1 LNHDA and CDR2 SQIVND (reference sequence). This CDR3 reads CASSILPGIVETQYF. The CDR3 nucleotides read TGTGCCAGTAGTATCCTTCCGGGGATTGTAGAGACCCAGTACTTC.

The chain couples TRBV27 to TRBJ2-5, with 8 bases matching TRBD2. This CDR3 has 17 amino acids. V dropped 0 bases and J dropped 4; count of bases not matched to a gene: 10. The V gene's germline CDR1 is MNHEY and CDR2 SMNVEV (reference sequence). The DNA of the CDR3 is TGTGCCAGCAGTTTATCGAAACGGCCTCGGGGGGGAGAGACCCAGTACTTC. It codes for CASSLSKRPRGGETQYF.

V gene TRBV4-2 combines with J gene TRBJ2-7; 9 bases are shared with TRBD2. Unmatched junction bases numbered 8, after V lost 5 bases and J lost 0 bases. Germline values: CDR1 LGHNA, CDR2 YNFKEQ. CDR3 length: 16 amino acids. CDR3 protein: CASSLGVAGASYEQYF. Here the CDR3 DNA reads TGTGCCAGCAGCTTGGGAGTAGCGGGGGCCTCCTACGAGCAGTACTTC.